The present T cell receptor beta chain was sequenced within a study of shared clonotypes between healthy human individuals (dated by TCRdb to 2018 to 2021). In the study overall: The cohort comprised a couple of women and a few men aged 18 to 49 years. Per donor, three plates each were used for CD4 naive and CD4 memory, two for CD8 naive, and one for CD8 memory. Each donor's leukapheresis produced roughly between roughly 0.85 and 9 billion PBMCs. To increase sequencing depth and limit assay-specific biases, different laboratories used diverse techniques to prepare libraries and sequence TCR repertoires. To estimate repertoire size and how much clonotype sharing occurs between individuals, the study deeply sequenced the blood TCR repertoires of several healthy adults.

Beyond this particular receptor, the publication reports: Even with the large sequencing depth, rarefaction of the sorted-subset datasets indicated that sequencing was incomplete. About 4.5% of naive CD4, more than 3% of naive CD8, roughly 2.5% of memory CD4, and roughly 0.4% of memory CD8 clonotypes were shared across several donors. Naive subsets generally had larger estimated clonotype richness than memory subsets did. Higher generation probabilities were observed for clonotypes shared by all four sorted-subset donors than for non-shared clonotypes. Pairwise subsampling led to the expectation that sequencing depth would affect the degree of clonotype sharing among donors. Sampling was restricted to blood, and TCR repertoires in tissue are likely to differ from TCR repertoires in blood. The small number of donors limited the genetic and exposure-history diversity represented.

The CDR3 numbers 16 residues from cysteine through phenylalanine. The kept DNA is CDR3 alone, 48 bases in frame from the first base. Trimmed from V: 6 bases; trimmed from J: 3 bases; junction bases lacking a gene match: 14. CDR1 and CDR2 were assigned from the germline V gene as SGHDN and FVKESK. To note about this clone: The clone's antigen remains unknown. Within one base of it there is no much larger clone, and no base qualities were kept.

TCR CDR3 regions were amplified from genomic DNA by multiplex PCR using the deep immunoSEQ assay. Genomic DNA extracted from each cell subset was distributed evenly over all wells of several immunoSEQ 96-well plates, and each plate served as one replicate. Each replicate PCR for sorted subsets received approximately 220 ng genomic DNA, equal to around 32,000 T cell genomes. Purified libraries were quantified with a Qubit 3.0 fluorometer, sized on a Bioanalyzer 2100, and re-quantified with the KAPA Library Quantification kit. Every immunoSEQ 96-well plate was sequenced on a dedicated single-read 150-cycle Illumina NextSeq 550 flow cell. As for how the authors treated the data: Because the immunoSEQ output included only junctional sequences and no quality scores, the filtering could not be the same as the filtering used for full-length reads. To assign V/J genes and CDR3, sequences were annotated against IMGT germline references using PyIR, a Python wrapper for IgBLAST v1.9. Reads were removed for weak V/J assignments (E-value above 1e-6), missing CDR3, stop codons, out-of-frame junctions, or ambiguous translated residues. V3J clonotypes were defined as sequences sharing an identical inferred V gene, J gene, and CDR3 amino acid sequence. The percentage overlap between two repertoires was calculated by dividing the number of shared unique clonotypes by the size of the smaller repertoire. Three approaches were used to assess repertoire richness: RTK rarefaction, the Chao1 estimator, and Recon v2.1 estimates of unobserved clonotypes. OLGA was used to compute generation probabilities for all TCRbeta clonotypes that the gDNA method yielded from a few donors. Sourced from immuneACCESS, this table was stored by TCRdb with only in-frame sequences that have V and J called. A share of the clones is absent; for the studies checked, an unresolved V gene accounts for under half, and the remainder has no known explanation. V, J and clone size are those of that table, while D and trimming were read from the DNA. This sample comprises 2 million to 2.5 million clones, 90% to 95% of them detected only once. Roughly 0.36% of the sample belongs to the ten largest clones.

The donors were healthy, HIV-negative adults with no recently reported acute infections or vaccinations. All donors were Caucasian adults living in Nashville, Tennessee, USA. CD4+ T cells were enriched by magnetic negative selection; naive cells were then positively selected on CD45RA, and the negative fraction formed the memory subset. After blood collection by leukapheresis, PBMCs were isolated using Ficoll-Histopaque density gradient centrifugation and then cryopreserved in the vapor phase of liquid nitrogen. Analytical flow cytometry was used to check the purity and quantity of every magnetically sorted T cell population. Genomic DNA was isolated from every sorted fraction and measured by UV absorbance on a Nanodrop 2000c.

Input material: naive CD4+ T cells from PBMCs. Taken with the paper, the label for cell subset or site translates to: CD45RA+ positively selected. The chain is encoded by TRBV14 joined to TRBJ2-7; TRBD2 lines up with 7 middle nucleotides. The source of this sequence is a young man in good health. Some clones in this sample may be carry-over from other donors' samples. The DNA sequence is TGTGCCAGCAGTAGACTTACCGGGACTACTTTCTACGAGCAGTACTTC. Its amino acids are CASSRLTGTTFYEQYF.